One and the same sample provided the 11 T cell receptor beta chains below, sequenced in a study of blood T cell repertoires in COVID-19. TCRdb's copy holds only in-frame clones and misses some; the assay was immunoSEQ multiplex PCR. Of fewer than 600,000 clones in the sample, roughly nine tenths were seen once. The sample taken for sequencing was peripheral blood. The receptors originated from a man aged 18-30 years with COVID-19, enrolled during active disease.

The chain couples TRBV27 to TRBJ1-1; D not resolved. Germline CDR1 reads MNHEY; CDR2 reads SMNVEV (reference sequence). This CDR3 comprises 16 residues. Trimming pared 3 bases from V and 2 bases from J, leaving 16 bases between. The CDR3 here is CASSFSAYRTNTEAFF. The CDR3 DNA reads TGTGCCAGCAGTTTTAGCGCTTACAGAACTAACACTGAAGCTTTCTTT.

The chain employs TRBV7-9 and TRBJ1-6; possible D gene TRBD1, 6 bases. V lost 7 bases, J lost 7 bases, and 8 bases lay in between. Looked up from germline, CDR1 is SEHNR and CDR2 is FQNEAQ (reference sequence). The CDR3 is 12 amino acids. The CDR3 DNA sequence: TGTGCCAGCACCGACAGGAATTCACCCCTCCACTTT. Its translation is CASTDRNSPLHF.

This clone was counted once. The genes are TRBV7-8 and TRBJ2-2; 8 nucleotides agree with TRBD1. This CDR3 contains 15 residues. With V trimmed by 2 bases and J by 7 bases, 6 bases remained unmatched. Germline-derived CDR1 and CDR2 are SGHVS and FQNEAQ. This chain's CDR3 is CASSLRDRRGGELFF. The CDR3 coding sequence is TGTGCCAGCAGCTTAAGGGACAGGCGGGGCGGGGAGCTGTTTTTT.

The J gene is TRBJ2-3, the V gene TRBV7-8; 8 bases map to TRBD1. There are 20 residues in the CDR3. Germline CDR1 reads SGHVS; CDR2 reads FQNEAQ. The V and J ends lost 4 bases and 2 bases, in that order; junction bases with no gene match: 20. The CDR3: CASSSHFQGAFESSTDTQYF. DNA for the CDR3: TGTGCCAGCAGCTCCCATTTTCAGGGGGCGTTCGAATCTTCCACAGATACGCAGTATTTT. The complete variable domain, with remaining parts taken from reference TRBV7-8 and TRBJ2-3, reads GAGVSQSPRYKVAKRGQDVALRCDPISGHVSLFWYQQALGQGPEFLTYFQNEAQLDKSGLPSDRFFAERPEGSVSTLKIQRTQQEDSAVYLCASSSHFQGAFESSTDTQYFGPGTRLTVL.

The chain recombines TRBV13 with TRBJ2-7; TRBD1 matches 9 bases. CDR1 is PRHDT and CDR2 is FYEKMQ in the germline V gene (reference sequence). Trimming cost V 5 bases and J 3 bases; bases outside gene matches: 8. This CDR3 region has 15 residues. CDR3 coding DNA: TGTGCCAGCAGCCCCCGGGACAGGGAGCACTACGAGCAGTACTTC. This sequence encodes CASSPRDREHYEQYF.

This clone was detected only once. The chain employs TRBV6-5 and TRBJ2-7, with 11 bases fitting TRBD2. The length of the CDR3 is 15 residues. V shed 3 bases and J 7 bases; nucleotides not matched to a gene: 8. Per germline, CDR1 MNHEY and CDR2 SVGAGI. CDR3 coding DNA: TGTGCCAGCAGTTATTCTAGCGGGGGGCCGATTGAGCAGTACTTC. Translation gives CASSYSSGGPIEQYF.

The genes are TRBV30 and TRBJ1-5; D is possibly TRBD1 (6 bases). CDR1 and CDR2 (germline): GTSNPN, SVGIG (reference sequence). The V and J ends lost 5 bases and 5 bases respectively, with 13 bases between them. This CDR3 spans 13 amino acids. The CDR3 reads CAWAHRVDQPQHF. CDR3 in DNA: TGTGCCTGGGCCCACAGGGTCGATCAGCCCCAGCATTTT.

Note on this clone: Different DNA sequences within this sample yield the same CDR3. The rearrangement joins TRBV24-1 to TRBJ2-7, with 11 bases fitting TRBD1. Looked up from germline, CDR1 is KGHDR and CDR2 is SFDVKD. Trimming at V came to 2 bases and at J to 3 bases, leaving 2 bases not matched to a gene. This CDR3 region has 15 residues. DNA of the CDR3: TGTGCCACCAGTGATTCCGGGACAGGGGGCTACGAGCAGTACTTC. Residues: CATSDSGTGGYEQYF.

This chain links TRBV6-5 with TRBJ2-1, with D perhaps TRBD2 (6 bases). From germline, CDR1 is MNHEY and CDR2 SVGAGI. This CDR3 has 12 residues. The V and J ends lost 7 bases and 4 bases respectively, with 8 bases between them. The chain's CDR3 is CASTGRYNEQFF. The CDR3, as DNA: TGTGCCAGCACCGGGAGATACAATGAGCAGTTCTTC.

CDR3 DNA sequence: TGTGCCAGCTCACCTACGGCAGGGCGCTTCCAAGAGACCCAGTACTTC. Its translation: CASSPTAGRFQETQYF. V and J are TRBV18 and TRBJ2-5, with D perhaps matching TRBD1 (5 bases). Trimming cost V 3 bases and J 1 base, with 15 bases left between them. The CDR3 totals 16 residues. The germline V gene has CDR1 KGHSH and CDR2 LQKENI.

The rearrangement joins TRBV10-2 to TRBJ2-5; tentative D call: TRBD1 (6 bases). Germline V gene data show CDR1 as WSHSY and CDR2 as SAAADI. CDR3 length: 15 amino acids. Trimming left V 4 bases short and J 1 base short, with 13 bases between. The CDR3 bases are TGCGCCAGCAGTGGACAGGTGGTCTCCCAAGAGACCCAGTACTTC. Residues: CASSGQVVSQETQYF.